These 5 T cell receptor beta chains were sequenced from one sample in a study of T cell responses to AZD1222 COVID-19 vaccine (dated by TCRdb to the early 2020s). Libraries were built with the immunoSEQ multiplex PCR assay. TCRdb provides this immuneACCESS table in a form limited to in-frame rearrangements. Some clones are lacking; in checked studies, under half of them reflect an unresolved V gene, and why the rest are absent is not known. Within this sample are around 150,000 clones, with about 92% of them counted one time only. The ten largest clones capture approximately 3.8% of the sample. The time point label of this sample denotes: about 28 days (+/-7) after the second vaccine dose. Sequenced material: peripheral blood, taken 28 days after the second AZD1222 dose. These receptors were taken from an adult who received the AZD1222 COVID-19 vaccine.

This chain links TRBV6-2 or TRBV6-3 with TRBJ2-1; TRBD2 agrees at 7 bases. Germline CDR1 and CDR2: MNHEY and SVGEGT. The trim removed 1 base at V and 10 bases at J, leaving 10 bases unmatched. The CDR3 extends over 15 amino acids. CDR3 in DNA: TGTGCCAGCAGTTACTTCCCAGCGGGATCAGGAGAGCAGTTCTTC. Protein: CASSYFPAGSGEQFF.

This clone was observed once. The rearrangement links TRBV11-2 to TRBJ2-3, with 12 bases aligning to TRBD1. The CDR3 spans 15 residues. Trimming cost V 3 bases and J 4 bases; bases outside gene matches: 2. Germline CDR1 SGHAT, CDR2 FQNNGV. The chain's CDR3 is CASSFRDRGPDTQYF. The CDR3, as DNA: TGTGCCAGCAGCTTCCGGGACAGGGGGCCAGATACGCAGTATTTT.

The CDR3 region is CASSQDGRNTEAFF. CDR3 DNA: TGTGCCAGCAGCCAAGATGGGCGGAACACTGAAGCTTTCTTT. The chain has TRBV4-2 and TRBJ1-1; no definite D call. Germline CDR1 and CDR2: LGHNA and YNFKEQ. CDR3 length: 14 amino acids. V dropped 0 bases and J dropped 1 base, with 6 bases sitting between them.

This chain joins TRBV9 and TRBJ2-5; 12 bases agree with TRBD2. There are 15 residues in the CDR3. V was pared by 0 bases and J by 5 bases, with 2 bases of the junction left unmatched. Germline assignment: CDR1 SGDLS and CDR2 YYNGEE. CDR3: CASSVGLAGAETQYF. The CDR3 coding sequence is TGTGCCAGCAGCGTAGGACTAGCGGGAGCGGAGACCCAGTACTTC.

The chain couples TRBV3-1 (or the pseudogene TRBV3-2) to TRBJ2-1; TRBD2 might be the D (5 bases). V lost 1 base and J lost 5, with 12 bases in between. This CDR3 comprises 15 residues. Germline V gene sequence: CDR1 LGHDT, CDR2 YNNKEL (reference sequence). The chain's CDR3 is CASSQVNRGNNEQFF. CDR3 coding DNA: TGTGCCAGCAGCCAAGTGAACCGAGGGAACAATGAGCAGTTCTTC.